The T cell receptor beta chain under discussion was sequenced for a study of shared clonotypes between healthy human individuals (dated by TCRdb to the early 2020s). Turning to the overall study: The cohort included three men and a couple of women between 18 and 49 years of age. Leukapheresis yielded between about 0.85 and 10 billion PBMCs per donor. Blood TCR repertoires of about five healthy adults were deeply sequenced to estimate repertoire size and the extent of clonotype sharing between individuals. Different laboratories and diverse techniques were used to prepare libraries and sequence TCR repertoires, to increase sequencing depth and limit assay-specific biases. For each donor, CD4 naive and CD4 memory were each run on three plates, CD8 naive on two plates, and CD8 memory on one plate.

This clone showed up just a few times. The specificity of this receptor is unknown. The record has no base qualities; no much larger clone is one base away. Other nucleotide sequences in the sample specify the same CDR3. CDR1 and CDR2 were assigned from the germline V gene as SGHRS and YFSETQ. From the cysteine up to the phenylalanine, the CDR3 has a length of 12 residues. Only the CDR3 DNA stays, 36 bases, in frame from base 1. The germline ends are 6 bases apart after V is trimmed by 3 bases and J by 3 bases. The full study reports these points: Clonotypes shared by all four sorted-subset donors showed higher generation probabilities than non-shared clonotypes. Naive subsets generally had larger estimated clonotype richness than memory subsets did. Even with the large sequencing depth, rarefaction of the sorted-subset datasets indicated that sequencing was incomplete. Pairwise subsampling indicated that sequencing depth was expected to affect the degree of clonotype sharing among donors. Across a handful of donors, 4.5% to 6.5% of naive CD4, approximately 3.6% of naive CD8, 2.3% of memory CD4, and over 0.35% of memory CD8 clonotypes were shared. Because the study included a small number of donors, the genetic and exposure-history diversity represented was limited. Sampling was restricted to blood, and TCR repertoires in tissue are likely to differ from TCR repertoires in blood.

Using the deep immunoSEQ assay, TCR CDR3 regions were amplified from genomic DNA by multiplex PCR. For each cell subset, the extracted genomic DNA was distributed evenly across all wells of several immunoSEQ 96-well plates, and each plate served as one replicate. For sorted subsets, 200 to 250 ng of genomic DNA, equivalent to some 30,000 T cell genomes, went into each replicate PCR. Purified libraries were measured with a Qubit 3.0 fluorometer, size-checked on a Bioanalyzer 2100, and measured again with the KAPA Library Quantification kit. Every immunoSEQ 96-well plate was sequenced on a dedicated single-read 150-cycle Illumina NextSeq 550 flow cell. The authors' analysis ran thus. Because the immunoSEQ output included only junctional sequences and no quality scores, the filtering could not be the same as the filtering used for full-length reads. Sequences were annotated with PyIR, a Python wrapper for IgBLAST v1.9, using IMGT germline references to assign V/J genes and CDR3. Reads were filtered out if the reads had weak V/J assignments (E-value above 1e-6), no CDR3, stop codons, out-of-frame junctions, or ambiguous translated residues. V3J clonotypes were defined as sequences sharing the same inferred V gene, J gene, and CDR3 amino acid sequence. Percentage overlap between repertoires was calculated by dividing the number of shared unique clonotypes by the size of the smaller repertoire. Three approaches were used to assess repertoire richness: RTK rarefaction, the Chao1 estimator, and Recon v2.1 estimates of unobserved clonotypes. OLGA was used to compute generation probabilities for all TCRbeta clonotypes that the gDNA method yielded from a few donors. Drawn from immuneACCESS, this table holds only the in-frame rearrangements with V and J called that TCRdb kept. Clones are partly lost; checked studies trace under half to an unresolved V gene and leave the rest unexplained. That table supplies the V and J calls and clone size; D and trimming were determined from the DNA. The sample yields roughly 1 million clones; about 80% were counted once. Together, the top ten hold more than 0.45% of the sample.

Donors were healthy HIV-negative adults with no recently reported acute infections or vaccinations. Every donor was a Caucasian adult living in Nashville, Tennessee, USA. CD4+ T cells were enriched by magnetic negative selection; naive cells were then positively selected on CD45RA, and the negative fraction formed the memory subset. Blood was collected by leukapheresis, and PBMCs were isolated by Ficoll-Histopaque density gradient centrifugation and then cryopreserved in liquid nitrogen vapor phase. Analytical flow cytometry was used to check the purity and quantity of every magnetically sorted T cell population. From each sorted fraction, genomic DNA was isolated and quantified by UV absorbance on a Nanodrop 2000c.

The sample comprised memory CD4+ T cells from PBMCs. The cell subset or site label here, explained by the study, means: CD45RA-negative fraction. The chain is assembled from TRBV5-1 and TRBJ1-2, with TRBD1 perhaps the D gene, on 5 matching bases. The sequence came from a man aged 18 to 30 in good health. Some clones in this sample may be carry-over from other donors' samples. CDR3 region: CASSWGDYGYTF. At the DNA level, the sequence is TGCGCCAGCAGCTGGGGGGACTATGGCTACACCTTC. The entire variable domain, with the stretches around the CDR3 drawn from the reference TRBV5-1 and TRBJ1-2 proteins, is KAGVTQTPRYLIKTRGQQVTLSCSPISGHRSVSWYQQTPGQGLQFLFEYFSETQRNKGNFPGRFSGRQFSNSRSEMNVSTLELGDSALYLCASSWGDYGYTFGSGTRLTVV.